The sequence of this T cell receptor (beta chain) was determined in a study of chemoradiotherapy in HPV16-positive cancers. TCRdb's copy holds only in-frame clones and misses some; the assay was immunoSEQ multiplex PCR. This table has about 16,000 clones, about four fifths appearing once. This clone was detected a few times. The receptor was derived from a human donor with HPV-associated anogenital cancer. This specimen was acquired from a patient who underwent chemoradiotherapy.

The CDR3 protein is CASSIEVGSYEQYF. The CDR3 DNA follows: TGTGCCAGTAGTATTGAAGTAGGATCCTACGAGCAGTACTTC. V and J are TRBV19 and TRBJ2-7; D uncertain. Germline V gene lookup returns CDR1 LNHDA and CDR2 SQIVND (reference sequence). The ends were cut back, 3 bases at V and 1 base at J, with 10 bases in the middle. The CDR3 totals 14 residues.